This T cell receptor beta chain was observed in a study of human T cells and chemical hapten exposure. Time point noted: patch test 1, 2 weeks after DPC sensitization. Regarding treatment: therapeutic diphenylcyclopropenone sensitization with weekly scalp DPC. The study enrolled 18 to 70-year-old alopecia patients suitable for DPC. This clonotype was seen just once. The antigen is unknown. The V end was cut by 8 bases, the J end by 8 bases, with 12 bases between. Per germline, CDR1 MNHEY and CDR2 SVGAGI. CDR3 size: 11 residues. General observations from the study: Compared with pre-sensitization or healthy control sets, expanded TCRs clustered more.

A single record per CDR3 protein comes from TCRdb applying MiXCR to the RACE reads. Of 79,000 or so distinct CDR3 sequences listed, about 31% are singletons. This receptor was taken from a man between 40 and 49 years old with alopecia areata. Some clones in this sample may be carry-over from other donors' samples. The specimen comprised whole blood, sampled in connection with sensitization to the hapten diphenylcyclopropenone (DPC). V gene TRBV6-5 combines with J gene TRBJ2-5; tentative D call: TRBD2 (5 bases). This chain's CDR3 is CASLGETTQYF. CDR3 nucleotides: TGTGCCAGCTTGGGAGAAACCACCCAGTACTTC.